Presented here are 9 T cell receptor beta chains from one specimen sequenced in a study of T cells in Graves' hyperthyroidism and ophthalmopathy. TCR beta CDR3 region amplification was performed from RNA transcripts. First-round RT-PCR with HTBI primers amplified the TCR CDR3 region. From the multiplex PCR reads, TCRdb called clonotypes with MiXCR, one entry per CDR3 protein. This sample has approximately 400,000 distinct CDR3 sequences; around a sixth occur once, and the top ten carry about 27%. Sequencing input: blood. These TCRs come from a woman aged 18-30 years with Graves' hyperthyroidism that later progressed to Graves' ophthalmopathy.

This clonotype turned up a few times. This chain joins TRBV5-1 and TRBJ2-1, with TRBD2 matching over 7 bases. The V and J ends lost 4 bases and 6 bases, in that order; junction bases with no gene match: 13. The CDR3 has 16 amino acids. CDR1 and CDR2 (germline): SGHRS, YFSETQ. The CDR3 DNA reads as TGCGCCAGCAGCAGGGCGGCGGCGGGAGTAACCAATGAGCAGTTCTTC. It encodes CASSRAAAGVTNEQFF.

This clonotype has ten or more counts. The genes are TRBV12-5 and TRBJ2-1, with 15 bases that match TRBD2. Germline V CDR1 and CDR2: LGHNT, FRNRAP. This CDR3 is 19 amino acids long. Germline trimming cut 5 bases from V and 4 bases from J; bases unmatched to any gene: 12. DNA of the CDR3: TGTGCTAGTGGTCCAGGGCCAACCGGGACTAGCGGGGGGTACAATGAGCAGTTCTTC. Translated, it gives CASGPGPTGTSGGYNEQFF.

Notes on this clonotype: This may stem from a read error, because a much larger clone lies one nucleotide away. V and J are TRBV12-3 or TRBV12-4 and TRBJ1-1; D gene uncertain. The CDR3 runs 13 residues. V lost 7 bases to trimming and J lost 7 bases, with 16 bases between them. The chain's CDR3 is CASTLGGAGEAFF. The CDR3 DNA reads TGTGCCAGCACCCTGGGAGGCGCAGGTGAAGCTTTCTTT.

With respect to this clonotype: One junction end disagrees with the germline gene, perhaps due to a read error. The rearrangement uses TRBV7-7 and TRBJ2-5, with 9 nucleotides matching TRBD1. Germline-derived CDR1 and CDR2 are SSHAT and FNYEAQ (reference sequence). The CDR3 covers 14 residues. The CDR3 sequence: CASSRGQGRETQYF. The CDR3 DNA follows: TGTGCTAGCAGCCGGGGACAGGGCAGGGAGACCCAGTACTTC.

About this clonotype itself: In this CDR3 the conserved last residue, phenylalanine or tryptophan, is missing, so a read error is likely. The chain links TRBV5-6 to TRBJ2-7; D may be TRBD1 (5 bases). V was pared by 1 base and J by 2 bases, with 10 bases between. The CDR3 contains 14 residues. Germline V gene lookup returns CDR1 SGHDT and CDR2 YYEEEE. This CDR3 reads CASSLSWGPYEQYL. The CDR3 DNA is TGTGCCAGCAGCTTGTCGTGGGGCCCCTACGAGCAGTACCTC.

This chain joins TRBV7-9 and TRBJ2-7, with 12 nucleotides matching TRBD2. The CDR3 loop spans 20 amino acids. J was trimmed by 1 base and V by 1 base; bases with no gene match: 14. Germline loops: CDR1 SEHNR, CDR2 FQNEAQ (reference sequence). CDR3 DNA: TGTGCCAGCAGCTTAGTTTCGGGCTCTAGCGGGAGGGCTAGGTCCTACGAGCAGTACTTC. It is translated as CASSLVSGSSGRARSYEQYF.

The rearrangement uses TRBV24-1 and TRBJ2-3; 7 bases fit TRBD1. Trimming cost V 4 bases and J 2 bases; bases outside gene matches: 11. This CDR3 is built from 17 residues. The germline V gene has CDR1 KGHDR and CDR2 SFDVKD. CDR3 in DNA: TGTGCCACCAGTGACGGAATGGGACAGTTAGTCACAGATACGCAGTATTTT. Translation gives CATSDGMGQLVTDTQYF.

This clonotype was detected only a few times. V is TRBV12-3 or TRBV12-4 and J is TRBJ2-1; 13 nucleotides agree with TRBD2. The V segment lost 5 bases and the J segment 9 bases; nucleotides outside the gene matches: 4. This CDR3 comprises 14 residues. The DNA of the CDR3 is TGTGCCAGCAGTATACTAGCGGGAGGGCTTGAGCAGTTCTTC. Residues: CASSILAGGLEQFF.

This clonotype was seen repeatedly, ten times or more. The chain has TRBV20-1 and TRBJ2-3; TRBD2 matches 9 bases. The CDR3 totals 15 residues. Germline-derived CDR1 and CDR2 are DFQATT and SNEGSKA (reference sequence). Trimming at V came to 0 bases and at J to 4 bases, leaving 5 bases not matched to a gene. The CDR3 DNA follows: TGCAGTGCTAGAGATACTAGCGGGTGGGCAGATACGCAGTATTTT. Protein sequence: CSARDTSGWADTQYF.